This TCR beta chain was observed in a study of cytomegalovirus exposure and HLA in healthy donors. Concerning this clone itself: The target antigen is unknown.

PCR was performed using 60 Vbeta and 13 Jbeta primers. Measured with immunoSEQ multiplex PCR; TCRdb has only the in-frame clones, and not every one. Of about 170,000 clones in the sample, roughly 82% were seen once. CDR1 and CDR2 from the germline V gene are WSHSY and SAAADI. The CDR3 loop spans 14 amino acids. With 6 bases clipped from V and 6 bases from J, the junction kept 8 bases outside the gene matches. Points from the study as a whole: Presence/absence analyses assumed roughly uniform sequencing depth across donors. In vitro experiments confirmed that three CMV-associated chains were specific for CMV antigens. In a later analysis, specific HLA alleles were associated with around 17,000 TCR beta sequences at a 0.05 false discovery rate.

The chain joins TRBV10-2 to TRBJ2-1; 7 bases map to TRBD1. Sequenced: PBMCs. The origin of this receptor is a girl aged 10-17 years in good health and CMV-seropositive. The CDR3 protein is CASRATGSGNEQFF. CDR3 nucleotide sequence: TGCGCCAGCAGGGCGACAGGGTCCGGCAATGAGCAGTTCTTC.